This T cell receptor beta chain was retrieved from a study of cytomegalovirus exposure and HLA in healthy donors. Study outcomes and limitations: Most TCR beta V segments were productive about 87% or about 30% of the time in an earlier analysis. Across donors, sequencing depth was assumed by presence/absence analyses to be roughly uniform.

Concerning this clone: The antigen is not known.

Trimming shortened V by 0 bases and J by 0 bases, and 9 bases separated the two germline ends. The CDR3 has 16 amino acids. CDR1 and CDR2 (germline): ENHRY, SYGVKD. Researchers ran the PCR with 60 Vbeta and 13 Jbeta primers. Here immunoSEQ multiplex PCR was the method, and the copy in TCRdb shows in-frame clones only, minus some. The table shows about 96,000 clones, with under 85% occurring only once. The source of this sequence is a woman aged 70-85 years in good health and CMV-seropositive. The specimen sequenced was PBMCs. The genes are TRBV10-3 and TRBJ2-1; the D is unclear. The chain's CDR3 is CAISESGSHSYNEQFF. The CDR3, as DNA: TGTGCCATCAGTGAGTCCGGGTCTCACTCCTACAATGAGCAGTTCTTC.